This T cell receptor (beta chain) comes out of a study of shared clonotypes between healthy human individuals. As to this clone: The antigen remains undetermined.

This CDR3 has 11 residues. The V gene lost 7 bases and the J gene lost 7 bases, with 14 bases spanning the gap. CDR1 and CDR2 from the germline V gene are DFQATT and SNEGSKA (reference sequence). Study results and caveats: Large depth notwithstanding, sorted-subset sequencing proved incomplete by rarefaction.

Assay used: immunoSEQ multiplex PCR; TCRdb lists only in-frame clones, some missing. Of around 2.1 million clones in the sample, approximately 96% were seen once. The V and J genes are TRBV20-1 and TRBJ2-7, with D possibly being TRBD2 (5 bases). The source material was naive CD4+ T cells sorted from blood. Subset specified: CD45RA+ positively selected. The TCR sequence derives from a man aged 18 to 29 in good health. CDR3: CSGGWQTEQYF. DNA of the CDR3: TGCAGTGGCGGGTGGCAAACGGAGCAGTACTTC.